This T cell receptor beta chain was captured in a study of blood T cell repertoires in COVID-19. Across the study: Samples of COVID-19 (acute and convalescent) were obtained from the United States, Italy and Spain. T cells, B-cell-depleted T cells, or PBMCs provided the cDNA or gDNA that served as material.

As handled by the study authors: Nucleated cell number was recorded as an estimate derived from reference gene primer amplification. The table came from immunoSEQ multiplex PCR; TCRdb's copy has only in-frame clones and leaves some out. V and J calls and clone size are given by that table; D and trimming were obtained from the DNA. Here the sample spans 75,000 to 90,000 clones, just under 85% being singletons. Germline loops: CDR1 KGHSH, CDR2 LQKENI. The V gene end was trimmed by 5 bases and the J gene end by 0 bases; junction bases not matched to a gene: 4. This CDR3 has 15 residues. The rearrangement uses TRBV18 and TRBJ2-3; 8 nucleotides line up with TRBD1. This TCR derives from a man older than 75 with active or convalescent COVID-19. Material: peripheral blood. The CDR3 loop reads CASSTRTGSTDTQYF. The CDR3, as DNA: TGTGCCAGCTCAACTCGGACAGGGAGCACAGATACGCAGTATTTT.